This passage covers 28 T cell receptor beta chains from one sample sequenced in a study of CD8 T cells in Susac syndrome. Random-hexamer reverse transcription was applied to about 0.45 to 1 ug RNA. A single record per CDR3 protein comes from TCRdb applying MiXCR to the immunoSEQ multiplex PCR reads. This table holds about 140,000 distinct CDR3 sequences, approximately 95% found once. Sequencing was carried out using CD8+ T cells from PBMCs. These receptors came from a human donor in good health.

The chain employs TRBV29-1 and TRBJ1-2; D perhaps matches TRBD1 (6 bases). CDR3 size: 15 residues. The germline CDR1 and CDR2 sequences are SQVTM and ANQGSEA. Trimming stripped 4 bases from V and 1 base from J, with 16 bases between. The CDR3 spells CSVVGGPTLNYGYTF. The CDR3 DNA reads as TGCAGCGTTGTGGGGGGGCCCACCCTTAACTATGGCTACACCTTC.

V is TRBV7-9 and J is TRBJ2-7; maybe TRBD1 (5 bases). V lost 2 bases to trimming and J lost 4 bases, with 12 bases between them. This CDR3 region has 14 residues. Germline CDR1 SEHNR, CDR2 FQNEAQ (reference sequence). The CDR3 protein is CASSLSLAGYEQYF. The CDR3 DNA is TGTGCCAGCAGCTTAAGCCTCGCAGGGTACGAGCAGTACTTC.

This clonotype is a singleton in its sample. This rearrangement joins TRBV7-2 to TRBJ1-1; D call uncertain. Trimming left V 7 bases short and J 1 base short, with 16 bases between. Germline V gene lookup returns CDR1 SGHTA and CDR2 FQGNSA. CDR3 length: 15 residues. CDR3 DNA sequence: TGTGCCAGCACCCTATTTATGACGACGAACACTGAAGCTTTCTTT. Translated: CASTLFMTTNTEAFF.

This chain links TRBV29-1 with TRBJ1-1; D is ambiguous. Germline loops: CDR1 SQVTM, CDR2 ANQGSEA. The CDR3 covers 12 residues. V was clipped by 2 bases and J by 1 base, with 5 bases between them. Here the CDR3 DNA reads TGCAGCGTTGAACCGGAGAACACTGAAGCTTTCTTT. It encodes CSVEPENTEAFF.

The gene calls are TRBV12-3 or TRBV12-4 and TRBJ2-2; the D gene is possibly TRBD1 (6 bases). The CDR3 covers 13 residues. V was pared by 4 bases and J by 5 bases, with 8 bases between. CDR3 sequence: CASSSQGTGELFF. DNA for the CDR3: TGTGCCAGCAGTTCTCAGGGGACCGGGGAGCTGTTTTTT.

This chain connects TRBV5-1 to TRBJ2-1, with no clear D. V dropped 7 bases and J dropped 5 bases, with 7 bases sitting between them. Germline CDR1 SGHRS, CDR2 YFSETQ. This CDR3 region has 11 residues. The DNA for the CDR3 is TGCGCCAGCGGAAGACACAATGAGCAGTTCTTC. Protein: CASGRHNEQFF.

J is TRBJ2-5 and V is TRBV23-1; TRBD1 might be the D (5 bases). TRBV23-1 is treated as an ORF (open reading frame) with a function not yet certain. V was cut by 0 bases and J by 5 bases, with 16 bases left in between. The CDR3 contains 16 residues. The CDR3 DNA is TGCGCCAGCAGTCAATCAGGGGATCTTAGTGGCGAGACCCAGTACTTC. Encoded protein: CASSQSGDLSGETQYF.

CDR3 bases: TGTGCCAGCGGATGGACAGGGGGCGACGAGCAGTACTTC. Its translation is CASGWTGGDEQYF. The genes are TRBV27 and TRBJ2-7, with 11 bases identical to TRBD1. CDR3 length equals 13 residues. CDR1 and CDR2 (germline): MNHEY, SMNVEV (reference sequence). The trim removed 8 bases at V and 5 bases at J, leaving 5 bases unmatched.

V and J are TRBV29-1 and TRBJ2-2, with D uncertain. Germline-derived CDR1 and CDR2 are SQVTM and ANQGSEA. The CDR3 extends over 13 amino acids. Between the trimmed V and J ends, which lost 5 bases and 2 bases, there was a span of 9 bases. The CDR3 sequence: CSVTAANTGELFF. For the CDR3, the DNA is TGCAGCGTTACGGCAGCCAACACCGGGGAGCTGTTTTTT.

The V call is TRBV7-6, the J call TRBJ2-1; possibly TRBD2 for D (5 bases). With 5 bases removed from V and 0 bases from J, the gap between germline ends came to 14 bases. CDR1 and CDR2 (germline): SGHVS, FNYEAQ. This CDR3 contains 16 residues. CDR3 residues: CASSPLAGDSYNEQFF. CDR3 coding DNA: TGTGCCAGCAGCCCCCTGGCGGGCGACTCCTACAATGAGCAGTTCTTC.

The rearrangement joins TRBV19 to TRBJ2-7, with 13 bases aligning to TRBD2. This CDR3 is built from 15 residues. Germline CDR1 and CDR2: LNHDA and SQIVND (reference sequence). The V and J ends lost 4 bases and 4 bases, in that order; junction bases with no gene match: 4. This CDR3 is CASSTGLAGTYEQYF. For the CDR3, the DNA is TGTGCCAGTAGTACGGGACTAGCGGGAACGTACGAGCAGTACTTC.

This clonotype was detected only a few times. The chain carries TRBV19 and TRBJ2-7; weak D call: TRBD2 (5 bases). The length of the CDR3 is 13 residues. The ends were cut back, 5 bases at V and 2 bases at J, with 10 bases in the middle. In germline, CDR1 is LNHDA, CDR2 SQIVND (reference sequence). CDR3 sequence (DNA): TGTGCCAGTAGTTTGGGAGTTACCTACGAGCAGTACTTC. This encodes CASSLGVTYEQYF.

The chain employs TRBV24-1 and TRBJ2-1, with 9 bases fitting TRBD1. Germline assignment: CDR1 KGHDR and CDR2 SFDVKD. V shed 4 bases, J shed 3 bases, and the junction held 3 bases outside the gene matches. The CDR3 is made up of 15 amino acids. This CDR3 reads CATSDRGQGYNEQFF. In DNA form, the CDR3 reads TGTGCCACCAGTGACCGGGGACAGGGCTACAATGAGCAGTTCTTC.

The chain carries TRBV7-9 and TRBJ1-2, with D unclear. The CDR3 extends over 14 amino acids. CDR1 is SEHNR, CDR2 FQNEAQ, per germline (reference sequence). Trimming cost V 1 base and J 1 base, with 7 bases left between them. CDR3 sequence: CASSLVTHNYGYTF. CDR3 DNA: TGTGCCAGCAGCTTAGTGACACATAACTATGGCTACACCTTC.

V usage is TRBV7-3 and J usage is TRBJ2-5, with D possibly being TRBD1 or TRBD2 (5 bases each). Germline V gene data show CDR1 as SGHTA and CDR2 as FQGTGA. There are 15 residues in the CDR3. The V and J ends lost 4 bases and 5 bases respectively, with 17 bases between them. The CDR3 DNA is TGTGCCAGCAGCTCAGGCCCAGGGCGCGGGGAGACCCAGTACTTC. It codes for CASSSGPGRGETQYF.

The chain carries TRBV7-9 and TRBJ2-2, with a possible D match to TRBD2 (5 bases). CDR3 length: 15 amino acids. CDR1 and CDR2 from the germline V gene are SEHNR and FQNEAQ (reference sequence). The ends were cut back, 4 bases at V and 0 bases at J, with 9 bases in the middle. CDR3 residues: CASSSTTANTGELFF. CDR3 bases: TGTGCCAGCAGCTCGACTACAGCGAACACCGGGGAGCTGTTTTTT.

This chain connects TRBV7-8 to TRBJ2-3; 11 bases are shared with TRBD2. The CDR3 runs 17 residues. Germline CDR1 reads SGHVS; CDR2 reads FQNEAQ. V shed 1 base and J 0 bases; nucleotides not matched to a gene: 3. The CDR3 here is CASSLEGLAVSTDTQYF. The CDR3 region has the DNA TGTGCCAGCAGCTTAGAGGGACTAGCGGTTAGCACAGATACGCAGTATTTT.

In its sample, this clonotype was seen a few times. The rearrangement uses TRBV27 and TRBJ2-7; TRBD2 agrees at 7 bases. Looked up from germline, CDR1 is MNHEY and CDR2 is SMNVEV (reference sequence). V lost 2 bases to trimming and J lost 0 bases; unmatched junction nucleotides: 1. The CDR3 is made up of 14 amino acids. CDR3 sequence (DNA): TGTGCCAGCAGTTTAGCTAGCGGCTCCTACGAGCAGTACTTC. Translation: CASSLASGSYEQYF.

In DNA, the CDR3 is TGCAGTGCTGAATGCCCACGGTTGAACTACGAGCAGTACTTC. It specifies CSAECPRLNYEQYF. V gene TRBV20-1 combines with J gene TRBJ2-7; D unresolved. There are 14 residues in the CDR3. Between the trimmed V and J ends, which lost 5 bases and 3 bases, there was a span of 17 bases. From germline, CDR1 is DFQATT and CDR2 SNEGSKA (reference sequence).

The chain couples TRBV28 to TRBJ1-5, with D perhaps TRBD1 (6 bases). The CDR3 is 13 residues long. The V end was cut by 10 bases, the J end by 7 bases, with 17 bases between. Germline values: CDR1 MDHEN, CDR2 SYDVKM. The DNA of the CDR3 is TGTGCCACTACGGGGGGGGCTTGGCAGCCCCAGCATTTT. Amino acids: CATTGGAWQPQHF. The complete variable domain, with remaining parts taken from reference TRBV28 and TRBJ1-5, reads DVKVTQSSRYLVKRTGEKVFLECVQDMDHENMFWYRQDPGLGLRLIYFSYDVKMKEKGDIPEGYSVSREKKERFSLILESASTNQTSMYLCATTGGAWQPQHFGDGTRLSIL.

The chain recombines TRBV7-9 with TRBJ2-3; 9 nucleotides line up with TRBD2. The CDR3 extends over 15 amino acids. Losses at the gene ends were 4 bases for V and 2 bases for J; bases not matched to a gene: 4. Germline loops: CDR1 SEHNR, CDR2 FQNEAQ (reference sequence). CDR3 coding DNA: TGTGCCAGCAGCTATAGCGGGGGTGACACAGATACGCAGTATTTT. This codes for CASSYSGGDTDTQYF.

CDR3 amino acids: CAWTLAGGTDTQYF. For the CDR3, the DNA is TGTGCCTGGACCCTAGCGGGAGGGACAGATACGCAGTATTTT. The chain couples TRBV30 to TRBJ2-3; 12 nucleotides line up with TRBD2. Germline-derived CDR1 and CDR2 are GTSNPN and SVGIG (reference sequence). Trimming took 4 bases from V and 3 from J; bases not matched to a gene: 2. The CDR3 totals 14 residues. The variable domain in full, completed from reference TRBV30 and TRBJ2-3, reads SQTIHQWPATLVQPVGSPLSLECTVEGTSNPNLYWYRQAAGRGLQLLFYSVGIGQISSEVPQNLSASRPQDRQFILSSKKLLLSDSGFYLCAWTLAGGTDTQYFGPGTRLTVL.

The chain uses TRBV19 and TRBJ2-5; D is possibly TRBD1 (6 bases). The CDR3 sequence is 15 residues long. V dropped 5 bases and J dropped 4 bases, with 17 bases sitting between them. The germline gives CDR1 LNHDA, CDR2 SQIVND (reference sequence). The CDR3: CASSPLTGRGETQYF. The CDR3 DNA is TGTGCCAGTAGTCCTCTGACAGGAAGAGGAGAGACCCAGTACTTC. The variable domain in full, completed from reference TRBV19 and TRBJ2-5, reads DGGITQSPKYLFRKEGQNVTLSCEQNLNHDAMYWYRQDPGQGLRLIYYSQIVNDFQKGDIAEGYSVSREKKESFPLTVTSAQKNPTAFYLCASSPLTGRGETQYFGPGTRLLVL.

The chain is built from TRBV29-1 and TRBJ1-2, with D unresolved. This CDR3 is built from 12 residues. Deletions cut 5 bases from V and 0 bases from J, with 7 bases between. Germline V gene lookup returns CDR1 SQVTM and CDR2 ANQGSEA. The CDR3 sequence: CSVLKANYGYTF. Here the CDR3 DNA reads TGCAGCGTTCTAAAGGCTAACTATGGCTACACCTTC.

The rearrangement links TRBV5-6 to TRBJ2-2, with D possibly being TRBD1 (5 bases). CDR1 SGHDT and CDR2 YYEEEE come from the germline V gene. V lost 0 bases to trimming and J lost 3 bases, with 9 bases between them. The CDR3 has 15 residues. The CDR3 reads CASSLDRRYTGELFF. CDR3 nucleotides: TGTGCCAGCAGCTTGGACAGGCGCTACACCGGGGAGCTGTTTTTT.

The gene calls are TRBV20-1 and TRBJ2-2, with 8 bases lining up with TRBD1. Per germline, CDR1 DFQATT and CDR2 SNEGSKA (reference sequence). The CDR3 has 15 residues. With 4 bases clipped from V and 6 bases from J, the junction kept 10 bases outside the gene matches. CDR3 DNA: TGCAGTGCTAACAGGGACAGGAAAAGTTCCGGGGAGCTGTTTTTT. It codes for CSANRDRKSSGELFF.

CDR3 in amino acids: CATSDLRDEQFF. CDR3 in DNA: TGTGCCACCAGTGATTTGCGAGATGAGCAGTTCTTC. The rearrangement joins TRBV24-1 to TRBJ2-1; D unresolved. V dropped 0 bases and J dropped 8 bases, with 4 bases sitting between them. The germline CDR1 and CDR2 sequences are KGHDR and SFDVKD. This CDR3 has 12 residues.

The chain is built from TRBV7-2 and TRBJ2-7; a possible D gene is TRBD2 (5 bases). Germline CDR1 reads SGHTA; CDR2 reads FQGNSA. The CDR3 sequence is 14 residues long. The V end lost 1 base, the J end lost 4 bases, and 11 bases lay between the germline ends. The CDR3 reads CASSLGTPGYEQYF. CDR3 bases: TGTGCCAGCAGCTTAGGGACCCCGGGGTACGAGCAGTACTTC.